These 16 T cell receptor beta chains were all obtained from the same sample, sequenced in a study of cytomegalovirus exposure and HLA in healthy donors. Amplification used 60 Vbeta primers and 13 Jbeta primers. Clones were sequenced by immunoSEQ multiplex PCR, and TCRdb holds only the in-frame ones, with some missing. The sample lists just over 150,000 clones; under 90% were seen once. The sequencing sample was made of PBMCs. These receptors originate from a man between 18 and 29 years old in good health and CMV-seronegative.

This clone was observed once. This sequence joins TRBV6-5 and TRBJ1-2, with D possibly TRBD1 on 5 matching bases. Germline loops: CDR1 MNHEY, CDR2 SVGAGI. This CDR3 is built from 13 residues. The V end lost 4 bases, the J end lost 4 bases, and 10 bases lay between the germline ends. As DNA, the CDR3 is TGTGCCAGCAGTTGGGGGGGAAGCTATGGCTACACCTTC. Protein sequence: CASSWGGSYGYTF.

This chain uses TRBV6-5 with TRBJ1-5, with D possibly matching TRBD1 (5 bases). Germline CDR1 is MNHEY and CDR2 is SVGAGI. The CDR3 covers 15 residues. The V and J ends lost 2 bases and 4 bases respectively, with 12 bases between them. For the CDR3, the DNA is TGTGCCAGCAGTTACAACGTGGGGGGGAATCAGCCCCAGCATTTT. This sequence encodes CASSYNVGGNQPQHF.

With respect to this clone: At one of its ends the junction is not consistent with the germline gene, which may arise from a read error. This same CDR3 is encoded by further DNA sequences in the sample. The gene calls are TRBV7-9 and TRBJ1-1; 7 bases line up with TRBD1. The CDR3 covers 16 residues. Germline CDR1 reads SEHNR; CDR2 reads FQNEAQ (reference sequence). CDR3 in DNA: TGTGCCAGCAGCTTTAGGGACAGCTCCATGAACACTGAGGCTTTCTTT. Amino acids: CASSFRDSSMNTEAFF.

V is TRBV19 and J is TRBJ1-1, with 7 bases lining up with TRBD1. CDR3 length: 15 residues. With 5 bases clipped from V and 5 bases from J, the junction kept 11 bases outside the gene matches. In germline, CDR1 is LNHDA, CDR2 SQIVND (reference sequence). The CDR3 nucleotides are TGTGCCAGTAGTCCGCTACAGGGGCGAGGGACTGAAGCTTTCTTT. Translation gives CASSPLQGRGTEAFF.

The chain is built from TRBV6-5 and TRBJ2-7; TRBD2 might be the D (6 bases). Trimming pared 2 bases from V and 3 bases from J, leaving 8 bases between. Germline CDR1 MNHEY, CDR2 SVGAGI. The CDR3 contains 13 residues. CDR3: CASSYGTLYEQYF. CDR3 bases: TGTGCCAGCAGTTACGGGACTCTCTACGAGCAGTACTTC.

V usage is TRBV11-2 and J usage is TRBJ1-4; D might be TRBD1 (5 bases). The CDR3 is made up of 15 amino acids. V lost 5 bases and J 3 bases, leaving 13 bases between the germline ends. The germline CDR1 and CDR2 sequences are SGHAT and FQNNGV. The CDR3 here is CASSPQGEANEKLFF. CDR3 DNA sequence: TGTGCCAGCAGCCCGCAAGGGGAGGCTAATGAAAAACTGTTTTTT. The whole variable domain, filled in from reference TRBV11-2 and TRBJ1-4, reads EAGVAQSPRYKIIEKRQSVAFWCNPISGHATLYWYQQILGQGPKLLIQFQNNGVVDDSQLPKDRFSAERLKGVDSTLKIQPAKLEDSAVYLCASSPQGEANEKLFFGSGTQLSVL.

As DNA, the CDR3 is TGTGCCAGCAGTGTTGGAGGGGCTGAAGCTTTCTTT. This codes for CASSVGGAEAFF. The V and J genes are TRBV6-1 and TRBJ1-1; weak D call: TRBD1 (5 bases). The CDR3 has 12 amino acids. Per germline, CDR1 MNHNS and CDR2 SASEGT. V was cut by 4 bases and J by 6 bases, with 9 bases left in between.

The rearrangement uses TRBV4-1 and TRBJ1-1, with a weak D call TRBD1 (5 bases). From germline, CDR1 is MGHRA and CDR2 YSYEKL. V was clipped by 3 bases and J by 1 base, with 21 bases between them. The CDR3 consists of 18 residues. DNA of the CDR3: TGCGCCAGCAGCCACCTCAAGGGGTCGACAGACCCGAACACTGAAGCTTTCTTT. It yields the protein CASSHLKGSTDPNTEAFF.

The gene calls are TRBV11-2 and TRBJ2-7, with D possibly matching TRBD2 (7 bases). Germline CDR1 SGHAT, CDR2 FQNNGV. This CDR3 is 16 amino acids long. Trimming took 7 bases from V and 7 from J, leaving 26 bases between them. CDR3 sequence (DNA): TGTGCCAGCACCCCCGCACGAGGGGGGGGCCGATCTGAGCAGTACTTC. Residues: CASTPARGGGRSEQYF. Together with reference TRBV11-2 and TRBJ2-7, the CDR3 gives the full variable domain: EAGVAQSPRYKIIEKRQSVAFWCNPISGHATLYWYQQILGQGPKLLIQFQNNGVVDDSQLPKDRFSAERLKGVDSTLKIQPAKLEDSAVYLCASTPARGGGRSEQYFGPGTRLTVT.

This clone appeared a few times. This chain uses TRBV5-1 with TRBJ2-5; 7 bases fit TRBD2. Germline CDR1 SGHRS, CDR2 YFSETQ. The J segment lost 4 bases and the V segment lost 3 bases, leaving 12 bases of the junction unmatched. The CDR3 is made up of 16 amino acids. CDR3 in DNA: TGCGCCAGCAGCTCCAGAAGCGGGGCGGTCCGAGAGACCCAGTACTTC. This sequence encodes CASSSRSGAVRETQYF. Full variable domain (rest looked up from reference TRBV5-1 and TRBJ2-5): KAGVTQTPRYLIKTRGQQVTLSCSPISGHRSVSWYQQTPGQGLQFLFEYFSETQRNKGNFPGRFSGRQFSNSRSEMNVSTLELGDSALYLCASSSRSGAVRETQYFGPGTRLLVL.

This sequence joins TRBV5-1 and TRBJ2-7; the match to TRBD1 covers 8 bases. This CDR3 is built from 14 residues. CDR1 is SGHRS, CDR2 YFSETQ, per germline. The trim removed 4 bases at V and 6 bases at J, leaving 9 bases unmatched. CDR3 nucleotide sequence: TGCGCCAGCAGCGACCAGACCACAGGGGGCGAGCAGTACTTC. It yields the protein CASSDQTTGGEQYF.

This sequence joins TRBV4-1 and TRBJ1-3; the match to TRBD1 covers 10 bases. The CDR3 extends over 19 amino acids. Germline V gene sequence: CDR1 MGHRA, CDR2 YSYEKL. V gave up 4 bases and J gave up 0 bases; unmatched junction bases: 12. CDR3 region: CASSLSGTGAPRSGNTIYF. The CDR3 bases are TGCGCCAGCAGCCTCTCCGGGACAGGGGCACCTCGCTCTGGAAACACCATATATTTT.

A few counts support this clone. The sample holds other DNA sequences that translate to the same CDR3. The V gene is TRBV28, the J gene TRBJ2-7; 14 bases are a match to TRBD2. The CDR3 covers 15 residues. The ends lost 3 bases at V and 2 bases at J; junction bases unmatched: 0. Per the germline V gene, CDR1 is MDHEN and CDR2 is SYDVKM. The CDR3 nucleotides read TGTGCCAGCAGTTTGGGACTAGCGGGAGCCTACGAGCAGTACTTC. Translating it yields CASSLGLAGAYEQYF.

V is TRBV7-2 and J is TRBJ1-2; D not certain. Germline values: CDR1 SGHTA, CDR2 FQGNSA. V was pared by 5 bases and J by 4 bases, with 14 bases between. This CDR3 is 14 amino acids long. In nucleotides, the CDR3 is TGTGCCAGCAGCAGTCGGGGAGGCGTCTATGGCTACACCTTC. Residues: CASSSRGGVYGYTF.

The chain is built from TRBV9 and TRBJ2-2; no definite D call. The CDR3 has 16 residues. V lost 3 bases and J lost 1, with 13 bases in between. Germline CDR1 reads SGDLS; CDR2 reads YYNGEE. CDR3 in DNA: TGTGCCAGCAGCGCGGCGTCGGCAGGGAACACCGGGGAGCTGTTTTTT. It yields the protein CASSAASAGNTGELFF.

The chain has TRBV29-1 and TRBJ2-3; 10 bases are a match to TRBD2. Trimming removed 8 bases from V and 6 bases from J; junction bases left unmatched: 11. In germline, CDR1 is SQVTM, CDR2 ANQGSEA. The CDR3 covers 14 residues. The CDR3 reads CSFGASGSLDTQYF. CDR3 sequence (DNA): TGCAGCTTCGGTGCTAGCGGGAGCTTGGATACGCAGTATTTT.